A selection of T cell receptor beta chains follows, all from one sample in a study of T cell therapy after organ transplantation. For these receptors, no antigen is known. The method was immunoSEQ multiplex PCR; TCRdb's version includes in-frame clones alone and lacks a portion of them. This table has 4,000 to 6,000 clones, around 62% appearing once. The sample in question was CD8+ T cells from blood, obtained after autologous CMV-specific T cell therapy. The source of these receptors is a human patient who had received a solid organ transplant and had CMV disease. Some T cells may possibly be graft donor cells. Both conserved end residues are part of each CDR3.

j_call v_call cdr3_aa
TRBJ2-7 TRBV6-5 CASSYSHEQYF
TRBJ1-2 TRBV19 CASSTHANYGYTF
TRBJ2-7 TRBV5-1 CASRDTDYEQYF
TRBJ2-2 TRBV9 CASSETSLGTGELFF
TRBJ2-6 TRBV6-5 CASSYLGAGANVLTF
TRBJ2-2 TRBV7-9 CASSVGAGYTGELFF
TRBJ1-1 TRBV2 CASSVGTAEGEAFF
TRBJ2-1 TRBV27 CASSLSAWGVGLPGRNNEQFF
TRBJ1-2 TRBV6-5 CASSYSNTGGGNGYTF
TRBJ1-5 TRBV27 CASSKQEGSNQPQHF
TRBJ2-7 TRBV10-3 CAISESGLAGPPYEQYF
TRBJ2-7 TRBV4-2 CASSQDPRTGGTYEQYF
TRBJ2-1 TRBV6-5 CASSPMDSYNEQFF
TRBJ2-1 TRBV5-1 CASSFAGGYNEQFF
TRBJ2-5 TRBV9 CASSVAAGLMRETQYF
TRBJ2-1 TRBV6-5 CASHEGERYNEQFF
TRBJ2-1 TRBV7-9 CASSIDRDPYNEQFF
TRBJ2-7 TRBV5-1 CASSLQGREQYF
TRBJ2-7 TRBV6-1 CASTEGYRGTEQYF
TRBJ2-7 TRBV2 CAMGQSYEQYF
TRBJ1-1 TRBV27 CASSWAGLNTEAFF
TRBJ2-5 TRBV28 CASSLSSEEDIKETQYF
TRBJ2-1 TRBV28 CASSFQGYNEQFF
TRBJ1-6 TRBV28 CASSSTTQGYNSPLHF
TRBJ2-1 TRBV5-8 CALDRYNEQFF
TRBJ2-7 TRBV6-9 CASSGTGGSYEQYF
TRBJ1-1 TRBV6-1 CASSEWGFGTEAFF
TRBJ1-6 TRBV6-5 CASSYSGYNSPLHF
TRBJ1-1 TRBV11-3 CASSSWGEGGTEAFF
TRBJ2-5 TRBV7-9 CASSALKETQYF
TRBJ2-3 TRBV11-3 CASSLKTSGRGENGDTQYF
TRBJ2-5 TRBV7-6 CASSLAPRTEETQYF
TRBJ2-2 TRBV13 CASSRTSGRAIGPYHGELFF
TRBJ1-1 TRBV28 CASSLRGPQRTEAFF
TRBJ2-2 TRBV28 CASSTGTGNTGELFF
TRBJ1-1 TRBV28 CASSLFRTTEAFF
TRBJ1-4 TRBV4-1 CASSQDLGVTNEKLFF
TRBJ1-3 TRBV9 CASSARTGGSRNTIYF
TRBJ1-1 TRBV30 CAWSVQGATEAFF
TRBJ2-7 TRBV13 CASSSGGTGDTYEQYF
TRBJ2-5 TRBV7-2 CASSLFAGQETQYF
TRBJ2-3 TRBV7-9 CASSTSRTDTQYF
TRBJ2-4 TRBV7-9 CASSLEGPFMFGNIQYF
TRBJ2-2 TRBV6-5 CASSYSNVRELFF
TRBJ1-2 TRBV28 CASSPLGQGEFNYGYTF
TRBJ2-2 TRBV6-4 CASSVQEAGELFF
TRBJ2-3 TRBV11-2 CASSLVLRGGKNTDTQYF
TRBJ2-2 TRBV7-8 CASSPPELSNTGELFF
TRBJ1-1 TRBV7-9 CASGTTLNTEAFF
TRBJ1-4 TRBV11-1 CASSLEEGQSEKLFF
TRBJ2-7 TRBV11-2 CASSLDRGLAGVYEQYF
TRBJ2-1 TRBV6-5 CASSYSNVNEQFF